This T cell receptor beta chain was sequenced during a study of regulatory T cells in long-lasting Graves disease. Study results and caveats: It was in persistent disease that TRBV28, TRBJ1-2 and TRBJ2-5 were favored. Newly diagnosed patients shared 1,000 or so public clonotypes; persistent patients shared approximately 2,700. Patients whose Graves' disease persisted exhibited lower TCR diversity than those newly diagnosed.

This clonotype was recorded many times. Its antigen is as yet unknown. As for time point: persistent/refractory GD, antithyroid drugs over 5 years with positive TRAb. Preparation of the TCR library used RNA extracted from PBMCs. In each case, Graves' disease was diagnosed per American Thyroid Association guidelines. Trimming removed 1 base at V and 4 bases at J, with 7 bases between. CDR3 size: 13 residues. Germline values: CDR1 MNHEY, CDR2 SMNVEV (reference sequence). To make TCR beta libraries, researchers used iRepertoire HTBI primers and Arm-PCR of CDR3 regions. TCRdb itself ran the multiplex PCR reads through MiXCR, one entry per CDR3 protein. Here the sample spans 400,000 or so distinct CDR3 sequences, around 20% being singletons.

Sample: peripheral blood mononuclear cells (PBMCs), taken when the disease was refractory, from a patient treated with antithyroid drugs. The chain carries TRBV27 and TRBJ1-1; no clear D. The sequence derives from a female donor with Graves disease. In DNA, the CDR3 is TGTGCCAGCAGTTTATTCCATGGCACTGAAGCTTTCTTT. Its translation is CASSLFHGTEAFF.